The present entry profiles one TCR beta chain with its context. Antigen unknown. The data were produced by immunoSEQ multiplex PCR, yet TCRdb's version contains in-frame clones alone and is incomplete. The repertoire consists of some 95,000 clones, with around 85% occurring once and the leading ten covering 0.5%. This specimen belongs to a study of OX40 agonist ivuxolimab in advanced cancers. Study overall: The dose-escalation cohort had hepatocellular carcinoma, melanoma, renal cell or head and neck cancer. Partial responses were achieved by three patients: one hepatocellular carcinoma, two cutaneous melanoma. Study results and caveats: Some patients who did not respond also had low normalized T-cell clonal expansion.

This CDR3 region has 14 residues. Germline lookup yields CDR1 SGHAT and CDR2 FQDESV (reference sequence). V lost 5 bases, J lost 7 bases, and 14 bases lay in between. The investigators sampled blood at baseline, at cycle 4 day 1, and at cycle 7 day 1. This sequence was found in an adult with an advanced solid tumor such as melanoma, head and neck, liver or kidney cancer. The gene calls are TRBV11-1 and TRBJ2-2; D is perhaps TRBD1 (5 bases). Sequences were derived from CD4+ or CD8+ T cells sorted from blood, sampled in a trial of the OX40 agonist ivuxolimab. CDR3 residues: CASSLLFQGGELFF. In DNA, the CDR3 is TGTGCCAGCAGCCTACTGTTCCAGGGCGGGGAGCTGTTTTTT.